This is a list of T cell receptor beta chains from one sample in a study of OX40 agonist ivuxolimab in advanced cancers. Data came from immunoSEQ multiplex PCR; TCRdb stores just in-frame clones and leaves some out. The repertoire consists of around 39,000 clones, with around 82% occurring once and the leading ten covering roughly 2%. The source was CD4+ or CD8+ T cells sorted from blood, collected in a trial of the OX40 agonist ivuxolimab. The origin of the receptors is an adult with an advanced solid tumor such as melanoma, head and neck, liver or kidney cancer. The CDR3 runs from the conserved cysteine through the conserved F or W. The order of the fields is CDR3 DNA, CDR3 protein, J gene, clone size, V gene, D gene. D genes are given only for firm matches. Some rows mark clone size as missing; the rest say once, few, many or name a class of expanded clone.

TGCGCCAGCAGCTTGCTGGGTCACTCCTACGAGCAGTACTTC	CASSLLGHSYEQYF	TRBJ2-7	NA	TRBV5-1	NA
TGTGCCAGCAGCTTTGGGGGTGAGAGTTCACCCCTCCACTTT	CASSFGGESSPLHF	TRBJ1-6	NA	TRBV5-5	NA
TGCGCCAGCAGTCCAAATAGCGGGACCTACACAGATACGCAGTATTTT	CASSPNSGTYTDTQYF	TRBJ2-3	NA	TRBV10-1	TRBD2
TGTGCCATCAGGGAGGGCCACCTGTCTGGGGCCAACGTCCTGACTTTC	CAIREGHLSGANVLTF	TRBJ2-6	NA	TRBV10-3	NA
TGTGCCAGCAGCTTACGGACAGGGATTTCTGGAAACACCATATATTTT	CASSLRTGISGNTIYF	TRBJ1-3	NA	TRBV5-4	TRBD1
TGTGCCAGCAGTTACTCGGAGGGACTAGCGGGAGGTAGGAGGTCCTACAATGAGCAGTTCTTC	CASSYSEGLAGGRRSYNEQFF	TRBJ2-1	once	TRBV6-8	TRBD2
TGTGCTAGCAGCTCGGGACAGGGGATCGTCGGGGAGCTGTTTTTT	CASSSGQGIVGELFF	TRBJ2-2	NA	TRBV7-7	TRBD1
TGTGCCAGTAGTCTCGACAGGGCCAACTATGGCTACACCTTC	CASSLDRANYGYTF	TRBJ1-2	few	TRBV19	TRBD1
TGTGCCAGCAGCTTAGGATTGGTTTACGAGCAGTACTTC	CASSLGLVYEQYF	TRBJ2-7	NA	TRBV7-9	NA
TGTGCCAGCAGCTTAGTACTCCTTGGACTAGCGGGAGAAAAGTTCTTC	CASSLVLLGLAGEKFF	TRBJ2-1	NA	TRBV11-2	TRBD2
TGTGCCAGCAGCTTGACAGGGAGTGAGGATACGCAGTATTTT	CASSLTGSEDTQYF	TRBJ2-3	few	TRBV11-3	TRBD1
TGTGCCAGCAGCAAAGACAGGGCAGATACGCAGTATTTT	CASSKDRADTQYF	TRBJ2-3	NA	TRBV7-2	TRBD1
TGTGCCTGGAGCCTAGCGGGAGGGAAAGATACGCAGTATTTT	CAWSLAGGKDTQYF	TRBJ2-3	NA	TRBV30	TRBD2
TGTGCCAGTAGTATAGGTGGACAGGCGGGGGAGCAGTACTTC	CASSIGGQAGEQYF	TRBJ2-5	NA	TRBV19	NA
TGTGCCAGTACCGGGACTAGTCCGGGAGGGCAGTTCTTC	CASTGTSPGGQFF	TRBJ2-1	NA	TRBV19	TRBD2
TGTGCCTGGAGTGGGGGAGCCCGGAGTGAAGAGACCCAGTACTTC	CAWSGGARSEETQYF	TRBJ2-5	NA	TRBV30	NA
TGTGCCAGCAGTTTATGGGGCAATGAGCAGTTCTTC	CASSLWGNEQFF	TRBJ2-1	NA	TRBV27	NA
TGCGCCAGCAGCTTGGTACTCCTAGCGGGCTACCAAGAGACCCAGTACTTC	CASSLVLLAGYQETQYF	TRBJ2-5	NA	TRBV5-1	TRBD2
TGTGCCAGCAGCCCGTATCAAACACCGAACAATGAGCAGTTCTTC	CASSPYQTPNNEQFF	TRBJ2-1	NA	TRBV7-9	NA
TGTGCCAGCAGCTTGGGGGGTCGGGACAACTATGGCTACACCTTC	CASSLGGRDNYGYTF	TRBJ1-2	NA	TRBV5-4	NA
TGTGCCAGCAGCTTACTCACAGCGAACACCGGGGAGCTGTTTTTT	CASSLLTANTGELFF	TRBJ2-2	NA	TRBV7-2	NA
TGTGCCAGCAGCTCCCCCCCGGGCGAGCAGTTCTTC	CASSSPPGEQFF	TRBJ2-1	NA	TRBV7-9	NA
TGTGCCAGCAGCCAAGGCGGGCCACGTGGAGTCACTAATGAAAAACTGTTTTTT	CASSQGGPRGVTNEKLFF	TRBJ1-4	once	TRBV14	NA
TGTGCCAGCAGCCCGGGCCTCGAGCAGTACTTC	CASSPGLEQYF	TRBJ2-7	NA	TRBV7-8	NA
TGTGCCATCAGTGAGTCTGGTGGGGGAGAGACCCAGTACTTC	CAISESGGGETQYF	TRBJ2-5	NA	TRBV10-3	NA
TGTGCCAGCAGCCCTCCTATACCTTCGCAGTATTTT	CASSPPIPSQYF	TRBJ2-3	NA	TRBV28	NA
TGTGCCAGCACCTTGGCGCGGGACGGCTCCTACGAGCAGTACTTC	CASTLARDGSYEQYF	TRBJ2-7	NA	TRBV11-3	NA
TGTGCCAGCAGCTTAGAACCGGGAAACGAGCAGTACTTC	CASSLEPGNEQYF	TRBJ2-7	NA	TRBV11-2	NA
TGTGCCAGTAGCCGGGGGTGGGGACTAGCGGGAGCGGGAGGTGAGCAGTTCTTC	CASSRGWGLAGAGGEQFF	TRBJ2-1	NA	TRBV19	TRBD2
TGTGCCAGCACCCCGACGTCAGTTGAAGCTTTCTTT	CASTPTSVEAFF	TRBJ1-1	NA	TRBV6-5	NA
TGTGCCAGCAGCTTTACTATTTCGAACACCGGGGAGCTGTTTTTT	CASSFTISNTGELFF	TRBJ2-2	NA	TRBV7-6	NA
TGTGCCAGCTCCTTCCCCGGGAAAAATTCACCCCTCCACTTT	CASSFPGKNSPLHF	TRBJ1-6	NA	TRBV6-1	NA
TGTGCCAGCAGTTACCGCACTGAAGCTTTCTTT	CASSYRTEAFF	TRBJ1-1	NA	TRBV6-5	NA
TGTGCCAGCAGTGAAGAAGGTATGAGTGGCTACACCTTC	CASSEEGMSGYTF	TRBJ1-2	NA	TRBV25-1	NA
TGTGCCAGCACCCTTAGCGGGACCCTTTACAATGAGCAGTTCTTC	CASTLSGTLYNEQFF	TRBJ2-1	NA	TRBV27	TRBD2
TGTGCCATCAGTGAGTCGACCGTGGGCTCGGATGAAAAACTGTTTTTT	CAISESTVGSDEKLFF	TRBJ1-4	NA	TRBV10-3	NA
TGTGCCAGCAGTGTCGGACGGGCGGATAATTCACCCCTCCACTTT	CASSVGRADNSPLHF	TRBJ1-6	NA	TRBV2	NA
TGTGCCAGCAGTTATCGAGCGGGAGGGCCCACAGATACGCAGTATTTT	CASSYRAGGPTDTQYF	TRBJ2-3	NA	TRBV6-5	TRBD2
TGTGCCAGCAGTGAATATTTATCTCCGGTGGGAACTGAAGCTTTCTTT	CASSEYLSPVGTEAFF	TRBJ1-1	few	TRBV2	NA
TGTGCCAGCAGTTTAACCGTGGGACAGCCAAAACTGTTTTTT	CASSLTVGQPKLFF	TRBJ1-4	NA	TRBV28	TRBD1
TGCAGCGGGCGTGTTGGGGGGAACACTGAAGCTTTCTTT	CSGRVGGNTEAFF	TRBJ1-1	NA	TRBV29-1	NA
TGTGCCAGCGGCAGCACTTTTCGGGATGAAAAACTGTTTTTT	CASGSTFRDEKLFF	TRBJ1-4	NA	TRBV4-2	NA